The 21 T cell receptor beta chains reported below all come from one sample, sequenced in a study of technical replicates of blood from several donors. Generated by immunoSEQ multiplex PCR, the TCRdb table keeps only in-frame clones and is missing some. This table has tens of thousands of clones, approximately 93% appearing once. The sample taken for sequencing was T cells isolated from PBMCs. The receptors come from a human donor in good health.

V and J are TRBV7-3 and TRBJ2-1, with 12 positions matching TRBD2. Losses at the gene ends were 4 bases for V and 2 bases for J; bases not matched to a gene: 6. Looked up from germline, CDR1 is SGHTA and CDR2 is FQGTGA. The CDR3 is 17 residues long. The CDR3 region has the DNA TGTGCCAGCAGCTACCAGACTAGCGGGAGCCCCTACAATGAGCAGTTCTTC. As protein: CASSYQTSGSPYNEQFF.

The gene calls are TRBV4-1 and TRBJ2-1; 10 nucleotides line up with TRBD2. This CDR3 is 14 amino acids long. The germline gives CDR1 MGHRA, CDR2 YSYEKL. V lost 8 bases, J lost 5 bases, and 6 bases stayed unmatched. The CDR3 region is CASVGLASNNEQFF. The DNA for the CDR3 is TGCGCCAGCGTGGGACTAGCGTCAAACAATGAGCAGTTCTTC.

This clone was found once. The CDR3 sequence is CTSSQAPSLVKREQQETQYF. DNA of the CDR3: TGCACCAGCAGCCAAGCGCCGAGCTTAGTTAAGCGGGAACAGCAAGAGACCCAGTACTTC. The chain is built from TRBV1 and TRBJ2-5; no DNA check was done on the table's D call, TRBD2. TRBV1 represents a pseudogene. The CDR3 totals 20 residues.

The chain links TRBV4-2 to TRBJ2-7; D not certain. Germline V gene sequence: CDR1 LGHNA, CDR2 YNFKEQ. Trimming took off 0 bases at V and 1 base at J, with 13 bases between the two ends. The CDR3 covers 16 residues. The CDR3 loop reads CASSQDPHSQSYEQYF. The CDR3 bases are TGTGCCAGCAGCCAAGATCCTCACAGTCAGTCCTACGAGCAGTACTTC.

The V and J genes are TRBV27 and TRBJ2-7; TRBD2 matches 9 bases. CDR1 and CDR2 from the germline V gene are MNHEY and SMNVEV (reference sequence). There are 14 residues in the CDR3. V lost 3 bases to trimming and J lost 3 bases; unmatched junction nucleotides: 3. CDR3 DNA sequence: TGTGCCAGCAGTTTTGGACTAGCGAGCTACGAGCAGTACTTC. As protein: CASSFGLASYEQYF.

The chain joins TRBV9 to TRBJ2-7; possibly TRBD2 for D (6 bases). The CDR3 totals 15 residues. The V gene's germline CDR1 is SGDLS and CDR2 YYNGEE. Trimming removed 3 bases from V and 2 bases from J, with 15 bases in between. CDR3 coding DNA: TGTGCCAGCAGCGAGAGGAGCGGGTCGACCTACGAGCAGTACTTC. It encodes CASSERSGSTYEQYF.

CDR3 DNA: TGTGCCAGTAGCCTCAGGGTCAGAAATGAGCAGTTCTTC. This translates into CASSLRVRNEQFF. The chain uses TRBV19 and TRBJ2-1, with a tentative D call TRBD1 (5 bases). The V end was cut by 6 bases, the J end by 7 bases, with 13 bases between. This CDR3 comprises 13 residues. Looked up from germline, CDR1 is LNHDA and CDR2 is SQIVND (reference sequence).

The chain employs TRBV4-1 and TRBJ1-3; maybe TRBD1 (6 bases). The germline CDR1 and CDR2 sequences are MGHRA and YSYEKL. Trimming cost V 2 bases and J 0 bases, with 8 bases left between them. The CDR3 totals 15 residues. CDR3 nucleotides: TGCGCCAGCAGCCAAACAGGGAGCTCTGGAAACACCATATATTTT. Protein product: CASSQTGSSGNTIYF.

This clone was picked up one time. The genes are TRBV4-3 and TRBJ2-7, with 9 positions matching TRBD2. CDR3 length: 16 amino acids. CDR1 is LGHNA, CDR2 YSLEER, per germline. V shed 0 bases, J shed 4 bases, and the junction held 7 bases outside the gene matches. The CDR3 nucleotides are TGCGCCAGCAGCCAAGATGAGCGGGAGGAGTTTTACGAGCAGTACTTC. Translation gives CASSQDEREEFYEQYF.

The J gene is TRBJ1-2, the V gene TRBV7-2; D is uncertain. There are 16 residues in the CDR3. Germline-derived CDR1 and CDR2 are SGHTA and FQGNSA. Trimming stripped 0 bases from V and 8 bases from J, with 19 bases between. DNA of the CDR3: TGTGCCAGCAGCTTAGCAGGCACAGACCCTTTACACGGCTACACCTTC. Translation: CASSLAGTDPLHGYTF.

The chain couples TRBV7-3 to TRBJ1-1; TRBD1 agrees at 9 bases. With V trimmed by 1 base and J by 7 bases, 4 bases remained unmatched. The CDR3 covers 14 residues. Germline V gene data show CDR1 as SGHTA and CDR2 as FQGTGA. CDR3 bases: TGTGCCAGCAGCTTAATCAAGACAGGGGGTGAAGCTTTCTTT. It translates to CASSLIKTGGEAFF. The whole variable domain, filled in from reference TRBV7-3 and TRBJ1-1, reads GAGVSQTPSNKVTEKGKYVELRCDPISGHTALYWYRQSLGQGPEFLIYFQGTGAADDSGLPNDRFFAVRPEGSVSTLKIQRTERGDSAVYLCASSLIKTGGEAFFGQGTRLTVV.

V usage is TRBV2 and J usage is TRBJ2-2; TRBD2 might be the D (7 bases). Trimming took off 4 bases at V and 7 bases at J, with 13 bases between the two ends. The CDR3 length is 14 residues. Germline values: CDR1 SNHLY, CDR2 FYNNEI. CDR3 DNA sequence: TGTGCCAGCAGTGGGGGGGGCGAAGTCGGGGAGCTGTTTTTT. Amino acid sequence: CASSGGGEVGELFF.

The chain has TRBV28 and TRBJ2-1, with TRBD2 matching 13 bases. The CDR3 extends over 18 amino acids. Germline V gene lookup returns CDR1 MDHEN and CDR2 SYDVKM. Germline trimming cut 4 bases from V and 9 bases from J; bases unmatched to any gene: 15. CDR3 nucleotide sequence: TGTGCCAGCAGTTCCGGGACTAGCGGGATCGCATTCTGGAGTGAGCAGTTCTTC. This gives the protein CASSSGTSGIAFWSEQFF.

The J gene is TRBJ2-1, the V gene TRBV7-2; D is unclear. Germline V gene lookup returns CDR1 SGHTA and CDR2 FQGNSA. Trimming cost V 5 bases and J 9 bases, with 14 bases left between them. The CDR3 is 13 residues long. CDR3 nucleotide sequence: TGTGCCAGCAGCAATGCCGCCTTAGCTGAGCAGTTCTTC. It translates to CASSNAALAEQFF.

The chain uses TRBV25-1 and TRBJ1-5; a weak D match, TRBD1 (5 bases). Germline assignment: CDR1 MGHDK and CDR2 SYGVNS. Deletions cut 3 bases from V and 7 bases from J, with 10 bases between. The CDR3 contains 13 residues. CDR3 amino acids: CASSESGWQPQHF. CDR3 DNA sequence: TGTGCCAGCAGTGAGTCAGGGTGGCAGCCCCAGCATTTT.

The V gene is TRBV28, the J gene TRBJ2-1; 9 nucleotides align to TRBD1. The V segment lost 1 base and the J segment 8 bases; nucleotides outside the gene matches: 6. CDR1 is MDHEN and CDR2 is SYDVKM in the germline V gene. This CDR3 has 15 residues. CDR3 sequence (DNA): TGTGCCAGCAGTTTATTTGGGACAGGGAGGGATGAGCAGTTCTTC. The encoded protein is CASSLFGTGRDEQFF.

The gene calls are TRBV10-1 and TRBJ2-3; 8 nucleotides line up with TRBD2. The CDR3 totals 13 residues. Per the germline V gene, CDR1 is WNHNN and CDR2 is SYGVQD (reference sequence). The trim removed 9 bases at V and 5 bases at J, leaving 7 bases unmatched. CDR3: CASASSGLDTQYF. In DNA form, the CDR3 reads TGCGCCAGTGCTTCTAGCGGGTTAGATACGCAGTATTTT.

The chain employs TRBV5-8 and TRBJ2-7; 10 nucleotides line up with TRBD2. Germline V CDR1 and CDR2: SGHTS, YDEGEE. The CDR3 covers 15 residues. V lost 1 base, J lost 9 bases, and 10 bases stayed unmatched. CDR3 region: CASSLSLAGDSAQYF. The CDR3 DNA sequence: TGTGCCAGCAGCTTGAGCCTAGCGGGAGATAGTGCGCAGTACTTC.

The gene calls are TRBV4-1 and TRBJ2-7, with D maybe TRBD1 (6 bases). This CDR3 has 14 residues. CDR1 is MGHRA, CDR2 YSYEKL, per germline. The ends were cut back, 3 bases at V and 3 bases at J, with 12 bases in the middle. The CDR3 sequence is CASSQQTGNYEQYF. For the CDR3, the DNA is TGCGCCAGCAGCCAGCAGACAGGTAACTACGAGCAGTACTTC.

The chain combines TRBV2 with TRBJ2-7; 8 nucleotides align to TRBD1. Looked up from germline, CDR1 is SNHLY and CDR2 is FYNNEI. The CDR3 spans 14 residues. The V and J ends lost 7 bases and 7 bases, in that order; junction bases with no gene match: 12. CDR3 region: CASIAFQQGDEQYF. DNA of the CDR3: TGTGCCAGCATCGCCTTTCAACAGGGGGATGAGCAGTACTTC. Based on the CDR3 plus reference TRBV2 and TRBJ2-7, the full variable domain is EPEVTQTPSHQVTQMGQEVILRCVPISNHLYFYWYRQILGQKVEFLVSFYNNEISEKSEIFDDQFSVERPDGSNFTLKIRSTKLEDSAMYFCASIAFQQGDEQYFGPGTRLTVT.

The J gene is TRBJ2-3, the V gene TRBV28; TRBD2 aligns across 8 bases. Germline CDR1 reads MDHEN; CDR2 reads SYDVKM. This CDR3 spans 14 amino acids. J was trimmed by 6 bases and V by 5 bases; bases with no gene match: 7. The CDR3 reads CASSRERETDTQYF. CDR3 DNA: TGTGCCAGCAGTCGGGAGCGGGAGACGGATACGCAGTATTTT.